This T cell receptor (beta chain) emerged from a study of memory CD4+ T cells and cytomegalovirus serostatus. The sort gate was single viable CD3+CD4+CD8-CD45RO+ cells for memory CD4+ T cells. Clones were read by immunoSEQ multiplex PCR, and TCRdb kept only the in-frame ones, dropping some. The sample includes about 44,000 clones, approximately 80% of them seen just once. Between the trimmed V and J ends, which lost 2 bases and 4 bases, there was a span of 8 bases. Looked up from germline, CDR1 is MNHEY and CDR2 is SVGAGI. CDR3 size: 13 residues. V is TRBV6-5 and J is TRBJ2-5, with D possibly TRBD2 on 6 matching bases. The specimen sequenced was memory CD4+ T cells from blood. The TCR comes from an adult in good health and CMV-seronegative. CDR3 amino acids: CASSYRLGETQYF. Written as DNA, the CDR3 is TGTGCCAGCAGTTACAGACTAGGAGAGACCCAGTACTTC.